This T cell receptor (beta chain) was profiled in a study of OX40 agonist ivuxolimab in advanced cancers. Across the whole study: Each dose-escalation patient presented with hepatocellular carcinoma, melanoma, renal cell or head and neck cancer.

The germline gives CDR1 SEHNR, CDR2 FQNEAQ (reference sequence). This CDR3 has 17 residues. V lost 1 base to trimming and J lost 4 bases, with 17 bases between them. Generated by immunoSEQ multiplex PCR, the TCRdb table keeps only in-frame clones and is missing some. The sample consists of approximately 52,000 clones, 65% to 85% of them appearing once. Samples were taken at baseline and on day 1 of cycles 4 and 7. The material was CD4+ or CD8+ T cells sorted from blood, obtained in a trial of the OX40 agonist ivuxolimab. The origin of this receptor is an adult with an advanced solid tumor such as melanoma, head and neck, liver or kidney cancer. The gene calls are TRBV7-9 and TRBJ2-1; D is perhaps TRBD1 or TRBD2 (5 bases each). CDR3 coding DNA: TGTGCCAGCAGCTTAGGAGGGTTTGGGACGGGGTACAATGAGCAGTTCTTC. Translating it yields CASSLGGFGTGYNEQFF.